This T cell receptor (beta chain) was identified during a study of beta chain features in type 1 diabetes. For the study at large: No patient-donor differences in age, gender, total cells or subset yield.

Whole-study results and caveats: Among patients, naive, central memory and Treg TCRB repertoires appeared more similar than among healthy donors. A potential influence of HLA type upon TCRB rearrangement remained unresolved herein. When VDJ junctions were examined, type 1 diabetes patients showed fewer insertions and more deletions.

TCRB transcripts that were expressed got sequenced, as all of the isolated RNA had been reverse transcribed. Repertoires were generated with immunoSEQ multiplex PCR, while TCRdb's copy carries only in-frame clones and drops some. This table holds about 220,000 clones, roughly a tenth found once. For this clone: As yet, its antigen is unknown.

The sequence was obtained from a man aged 18 to 35 in good health. The specimen was central memory CD4+ T cells from blood.

The CDR3 sequence: CASSFVLAGARDTQYF. For the CDR3, the DNA is TGTGCCAGCAGTTTCGTGCTAGCGGGAGCCAGAGATACGCAGTATTTT. The gene calls are TRBV28 and TRBJ2-3, with 10 bases fitting TRBD2. The germline gives CDR1 MDHEN, CDR2 SYDVKM. V shed 3 bases, J shed 5 bases, and the junction held 8 bases outside the gene matches. CDR3 length equals 16 residues.